A single TCR beta chain is shown here with its context. How the authors handled the data: Amplified reference gene primers provided the basis for estimating nucleated cell counts. Method: immunoSEQ multiplex PCR; TCRdb's copy keeps in-frame clones and lacks some. V and J calls and clone size follow that table, whereas D and trimming were derived from the DNA. Of a few hundred thousand clones listed, 70% to 90% are singletons. Residents of 24 US areas, aged roughly 18 to 89 years, made up the participants. The sample originates from a study of blood T cell repertoires in COVID-19. Study in general: T cells, B-cell-depleted T cells, or PBMCs supplied cDNA or gDNA.

Per germline, CDR1 SNHLY and CDR2 FYNNEI. The V and J ends lost 6 bases and 4 bases respectively, with 9 bases between them. The CDR3 consists of 12 residues. This receptor was taken from a woman aged 50 to 60 who had been exposed to COVID-19. The chain combines TRBV2 with TRBJ2-5; D may be TRBD1 (5 bases). Input material: PBMCs or T cells enriched from blood (not recorded which). CDR3 in amino acids: CASRQGRETQYF. In DNA form, the CDR3 reads TGTGCCAGCAGGCAGGGTAGAGAGACCCAGTACTTC.